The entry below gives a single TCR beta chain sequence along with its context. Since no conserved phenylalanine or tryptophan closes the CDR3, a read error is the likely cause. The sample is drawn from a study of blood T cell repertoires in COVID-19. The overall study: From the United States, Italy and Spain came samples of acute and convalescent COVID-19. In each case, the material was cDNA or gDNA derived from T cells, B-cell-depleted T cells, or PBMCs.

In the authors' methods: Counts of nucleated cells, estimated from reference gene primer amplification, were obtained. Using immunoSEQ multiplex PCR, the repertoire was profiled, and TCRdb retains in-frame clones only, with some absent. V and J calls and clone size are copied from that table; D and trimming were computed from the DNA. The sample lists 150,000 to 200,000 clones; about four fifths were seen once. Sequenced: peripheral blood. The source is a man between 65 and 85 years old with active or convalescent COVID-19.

The chain's CDR3 is CASSHGDRPYGYTL. The DNA of the CDR3 is TGTGCCAGCAGCCATGGGGACAGACCGTATGGCTACACCCTC. The J gene is TRBJ1-2, the V gene TRBV7-8, with TRBD1 identical over 7 bases. Germline-derived CDR1 and CDR2 are SGHVS and FQNEAQ. The CDR3 is 14 amino acids. Unmatched junction bases numbered 8, after V lost 5 bases and J lost 5 bases.